This entry concerns a single T cell receptor (beta chain). Authors' data handling: Nucleated cell counts were estimated from reference gene primer amplification. The table came from immunoSEQ multiplex PCR; TCRdb's copy has only in-frame clones and leaves some out. That table furnishes V, J and clone size, whereas the DNA furnished D and trimming. The repertoire has 170,000 or so clones, over 80% of them found once; the top ten carry less than 3.5%. This specimen belongs to a study of blood T cell repertoires in COVID-19. For the study at large: Sites in the United States, Italy and Spain provided acute and convalescent COVID-19 samples. The cDNA or gDNA used as material had been derived from T cells, B-cell-depleted T cells, or PBMCs.

Germline-derived CDR1 and CDR2 are KGHDR and SFDVKD. Trimming left V 4 bases short and J 5 bases short, with 7 bases between. This CDR3 has 12 amino acids. The chain carries TRBV24-1 and TRBJ2-5; no definite D call. This TCR was recovered from a woman aged 55-75 years with acute or convalescent COVID-19. Sequenced input: peripheral blood. CDR3 nucleotide sequence: TGTGCCACCAGTGACCCAATGGAGACCCAGTACTTC. It translates to CATSDPMETQYF.